The following is a T cell receptor beta chain sequence with its context. Measured with immunoSEQ multiplex PCR; TCRdb has only the in-frame clones, and not every one. There are about 68,000 clones in the sample; roughly two thirds occur only once, and 5.7% lies in the top ten. The record originates from a study of cytotoxic CD8 clonotypes in ibrutinib-treated CLL. The clonotype originates from a human donor with chronic lymphocytic leukemia. The specimen was PBMCs, collected after 12 months of ibrutinib treatment.

CDR3 sequence (DNA): TGTGCCAGCAGTCTCGGACAGGGGATGATCTCCTACGAGCAGTACTTC. Its translation is CASSLGQGMISYEQYF. This chain connects TRBV27 to TRBJ2-7; 9 bases line up with TRBD1. The junction had 8 bases not matched to a gene; V was cut back by 5 bases and J by 0 bases. Germline V gene lookup returns CDR1 MNHEY and CDR2 SMNVEV (reference sequence). The CDR3 runs 16 residues.